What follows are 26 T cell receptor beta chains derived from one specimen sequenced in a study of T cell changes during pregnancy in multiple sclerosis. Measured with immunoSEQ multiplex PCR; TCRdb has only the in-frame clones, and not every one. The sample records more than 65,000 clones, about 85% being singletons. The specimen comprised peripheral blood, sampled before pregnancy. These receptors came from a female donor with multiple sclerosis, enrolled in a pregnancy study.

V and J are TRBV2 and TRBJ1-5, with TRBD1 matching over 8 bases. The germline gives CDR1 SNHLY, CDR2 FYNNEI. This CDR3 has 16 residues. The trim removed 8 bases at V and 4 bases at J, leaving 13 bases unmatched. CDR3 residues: CASGNYGTGENQPQHF. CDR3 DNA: TGTGCCAGCGGAAACTACGGGACAGGAGAGAATCAGCCCCAGCATTTT.

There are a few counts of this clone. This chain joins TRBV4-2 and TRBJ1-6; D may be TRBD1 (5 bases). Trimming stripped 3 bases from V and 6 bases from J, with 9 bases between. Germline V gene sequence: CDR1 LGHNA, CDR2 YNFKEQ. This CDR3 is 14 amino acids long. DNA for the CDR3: TGTGCCAGCAGCCAGGGGGGGGGTAATTCACCCCTCCACTTT. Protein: CASSQGGGNSPLHF.

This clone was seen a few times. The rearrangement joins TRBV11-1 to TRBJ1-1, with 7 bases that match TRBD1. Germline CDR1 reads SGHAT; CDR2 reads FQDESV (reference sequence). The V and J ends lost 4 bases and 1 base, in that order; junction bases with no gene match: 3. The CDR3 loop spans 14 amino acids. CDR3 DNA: TGTGCCAGCAGCTGGACAGGATCGAACACTGAAGCTTTCTTT. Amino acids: CASSWTGSNTEAFF.

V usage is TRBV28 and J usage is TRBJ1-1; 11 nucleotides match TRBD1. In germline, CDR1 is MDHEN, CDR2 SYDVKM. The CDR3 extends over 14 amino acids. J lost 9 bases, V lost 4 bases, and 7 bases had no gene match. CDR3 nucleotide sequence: TGTGCCAGCAGTTACCCGGGACAGGGGGATCAAGCTTTCTTT. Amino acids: CASSYPGQGDQAFF.

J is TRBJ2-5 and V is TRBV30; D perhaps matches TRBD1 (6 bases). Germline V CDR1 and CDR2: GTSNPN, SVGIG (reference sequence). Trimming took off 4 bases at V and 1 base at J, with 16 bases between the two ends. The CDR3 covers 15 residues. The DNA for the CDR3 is TGTGCCTGGAAAACCCCCGGGACAACCCAAGAGACCCAGTACTTC. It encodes CAWKTPGTTQETQYF.

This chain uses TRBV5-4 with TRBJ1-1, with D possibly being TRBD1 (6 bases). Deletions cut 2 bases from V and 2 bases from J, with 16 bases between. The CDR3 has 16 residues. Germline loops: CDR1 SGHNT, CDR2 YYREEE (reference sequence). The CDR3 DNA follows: TGTGCCAGCAGCTTAGATCATGGACAGATAAACACTGAAGCTTTCTTT. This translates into CASSLDHGQINTEAFF.

CDR3: CASRLTGGGYNEQFF. The CDR3 DNA follows: TGTGCCAGTAGGTTAACAGGGGGAGGCTACAATGAGCAGTTCTTC. The rearrangement uses TRBV19 and TRBJ2-1; TRBD1 agrees at 8 bases. The CDR3 has 15 residues. Trimming cost V 6 bases and J 3 bases; bases outside gene matches: 7. Germline CDR1 LNHDA, CDR2 SQIVND (reference sequence). The full variable domain, completed using reference TRBV19 and TRBJ2-1, is DGGITQSPKYLFRKEGQNVTLSCEQNLNHDAMYWYRQDPGQGLRLIYYSQIVNDFQKGDIAEGYSVSREKKESFPLTVTSAQKNPTAFYLCASRLTGGGYNEQFFGPGTRLTVL.

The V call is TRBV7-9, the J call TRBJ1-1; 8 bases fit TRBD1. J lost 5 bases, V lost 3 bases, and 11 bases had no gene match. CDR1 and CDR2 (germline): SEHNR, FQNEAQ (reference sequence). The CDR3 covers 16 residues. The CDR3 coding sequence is TGTGCCAGCAGCTTTCCCGGACAGGGTTTGGGTACTGAAGCTTTCTTT. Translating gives CASSFPGQGLGTEAFF.

The CDR3 DNA reads TGCAGCGTCGAATCTTCACGGGCCTACAATGAGCAGTTCTTC. Protein product: CSVESSRAYNEQFF. The chain has TRBV29-1 and TRBJ2-1; D is unclear. This CDR3 has 14 residues. Germline values: CDR1 SQVTM, CDR2 ANQGSEA. Trimming took off 6 bases at V and 2 bases at J, with 14 bases between the two ends.

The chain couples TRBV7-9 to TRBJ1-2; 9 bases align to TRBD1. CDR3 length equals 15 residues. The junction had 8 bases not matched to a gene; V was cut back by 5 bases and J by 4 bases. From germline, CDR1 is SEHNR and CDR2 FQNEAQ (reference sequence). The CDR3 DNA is TGTGCCAGCAGCCAAGACGGGACAGGGACCTATGGCTACACCTTC. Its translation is CASSQDGTGTYGYTF. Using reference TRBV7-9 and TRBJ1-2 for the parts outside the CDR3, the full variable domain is DTGVSQNPRHKITKRGQNVTFRCDPISEHNRLYWYRQTLGQGPEFLTYFQNEAQLEKSRLLSDRFSAERPKGSFSTLEIQRTEQGDSAMYLCASSQDGTGTYGYTFGSGTRLTVV.

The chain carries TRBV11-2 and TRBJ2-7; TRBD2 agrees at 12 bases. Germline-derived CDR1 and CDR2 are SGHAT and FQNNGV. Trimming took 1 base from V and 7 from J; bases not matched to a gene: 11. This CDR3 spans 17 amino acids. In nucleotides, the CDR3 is TGTGCCAGCAGCTTAGGGCAAGGACTAGCGGGACGCTGGGAGCAGTACTTC. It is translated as CASSLGQGLAGRWEQYF.

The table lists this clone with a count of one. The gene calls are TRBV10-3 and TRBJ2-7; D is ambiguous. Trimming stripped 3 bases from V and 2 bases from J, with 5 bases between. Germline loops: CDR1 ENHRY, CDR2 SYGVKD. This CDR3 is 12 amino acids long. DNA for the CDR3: TGTGCCATCAGTGACCCTCCCTACGAGCAGTACTTC. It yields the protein CAISDPPYEQYF.

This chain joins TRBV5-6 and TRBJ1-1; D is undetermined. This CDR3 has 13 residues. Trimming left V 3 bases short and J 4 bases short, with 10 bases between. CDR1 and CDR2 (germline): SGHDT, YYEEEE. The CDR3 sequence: CASSSLRGTEAFF. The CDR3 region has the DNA TGTGCCAGCAGCTCCCTACGGGGCACTGAAGCTTTCTTT. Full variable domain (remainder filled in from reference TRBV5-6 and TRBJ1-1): DAGVTQSPTHLIKTRGQQVTLRCSPKSGHDTVSWYQQALGQGPQFIFQYYEEEERQRGNFPDRFSGHQFPNYSSELNVNALLLGDSALYLCASSSLRGTEAFFGQGTRLTVV.

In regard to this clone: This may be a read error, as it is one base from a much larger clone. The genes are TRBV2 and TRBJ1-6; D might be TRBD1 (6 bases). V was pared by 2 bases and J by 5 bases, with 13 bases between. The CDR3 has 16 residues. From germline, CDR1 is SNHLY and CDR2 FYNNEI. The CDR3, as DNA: TGTGCCAGCAGTGAATTAGGGGCAGGGGATAATTCACCCCTCCACTTT. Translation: CASSELGAGDNSPLHF.

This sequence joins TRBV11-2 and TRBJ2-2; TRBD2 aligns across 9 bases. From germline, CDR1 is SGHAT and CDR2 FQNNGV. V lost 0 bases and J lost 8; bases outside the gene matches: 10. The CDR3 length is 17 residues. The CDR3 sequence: CASSLDPGLAAPGELFF. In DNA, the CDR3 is TGTGCCAGCAGCTTAGATCCGGGACTAGCCGCCCCGGGGGAGCTGTTTTTT. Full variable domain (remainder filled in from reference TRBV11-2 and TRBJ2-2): EAGVAQSPRYKIIEKRQSVAFWCNPISGHATLYWYQQILGQGPKLLIQFQNNGVVDDSQLPKDRFSAERLKGVDSTLKIQPAKLEDSAVYLCASSLDPGLAAPGELFFGEGSRLTVL.

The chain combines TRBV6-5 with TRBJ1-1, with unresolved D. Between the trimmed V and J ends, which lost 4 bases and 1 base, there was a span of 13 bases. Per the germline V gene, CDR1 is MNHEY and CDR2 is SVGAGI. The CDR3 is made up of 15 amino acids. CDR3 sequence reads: CASSSLSGQNTEAFF. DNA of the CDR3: TGTGCCAGCAGTTCCCTTAGTGGGCAGAACACTGAAGCTTTCTTT.

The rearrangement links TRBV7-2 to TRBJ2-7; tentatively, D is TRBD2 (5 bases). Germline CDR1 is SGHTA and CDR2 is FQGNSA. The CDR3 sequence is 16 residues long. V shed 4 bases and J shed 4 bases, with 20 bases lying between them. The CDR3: CASSYLAGSQGYEQYF. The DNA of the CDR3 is TGTGCCAGCAGCTACTTGGCGGGTAGTCAAGGATACGAGCAGTACTTC.

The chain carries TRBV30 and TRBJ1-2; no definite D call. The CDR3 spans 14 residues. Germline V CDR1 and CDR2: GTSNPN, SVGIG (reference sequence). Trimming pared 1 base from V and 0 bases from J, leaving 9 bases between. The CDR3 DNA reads TGTGCCTGGAGTGGACACCGCGCTAACTATGGCTACACCTTC. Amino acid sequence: CAWSGHRANYGYTF.

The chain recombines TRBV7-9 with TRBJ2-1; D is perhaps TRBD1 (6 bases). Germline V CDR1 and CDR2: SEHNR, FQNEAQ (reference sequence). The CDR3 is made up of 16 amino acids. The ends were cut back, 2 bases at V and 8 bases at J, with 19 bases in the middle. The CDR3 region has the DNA TGTGCCAGCAGCTTATCCCCCGGGACAAGCCGGGATGAGCAGTTCTTC. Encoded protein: CASSLSPGTSRDEQFF. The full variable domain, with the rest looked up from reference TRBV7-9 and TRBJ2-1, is DTGVSQNPRHKITKRGQNVTFRCDPISEHNRLYWYRQTLGQGPEFLTYFQNEAQLEKSRLLSDRFSAERPKGSFSTLEIQRTEQGDSAMYLCASSLSPGTSRDEQFFGPGTRLTVL.

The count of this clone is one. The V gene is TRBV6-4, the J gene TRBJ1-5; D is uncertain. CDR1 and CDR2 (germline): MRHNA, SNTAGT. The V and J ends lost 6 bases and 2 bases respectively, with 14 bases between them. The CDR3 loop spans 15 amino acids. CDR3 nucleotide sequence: TGTGCCAGCAGCCCCGGTGAGGGAGGCAATCAGCCCCAGCATTTT. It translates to CASSPGEGGNQPQHF.

CDR3 amino acids: CASSLGGYGYTF. The CDR3 coding sequence is TGTGCCAGCAGCTTAGGAGGGTATGGCTACACCTTC. This sequence joins TRBV7-2 and TRBJ1-2; D ambiguous. In germline, CDR1 is SGHTA, CDR2 FQGNSA. The ends were cut back, 1 base at V and 5 bases at J, with 5 bases in the middle. The CDR3 spans 12 residues. Full variable domain (rest looked up from reference TRBV7-2 and TRBJ1-2): GAGVSQSPSNKVTEKGKDVELRCDPISGHTALYWYRQSLGQGLEFLIYFQGNSAPDKSGLPSDRFSAERTGGSVSTLTIQRTQQEDSAVYLCASSLGGYGYTFGSGTRLTVV.

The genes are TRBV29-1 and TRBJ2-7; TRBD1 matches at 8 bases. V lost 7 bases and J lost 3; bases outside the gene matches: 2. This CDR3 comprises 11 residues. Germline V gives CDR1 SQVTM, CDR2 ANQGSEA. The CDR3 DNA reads TGCAGCGCCGGACAGGGCTACGAGCAGTACTTC. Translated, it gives CSAGQGYEQYF.

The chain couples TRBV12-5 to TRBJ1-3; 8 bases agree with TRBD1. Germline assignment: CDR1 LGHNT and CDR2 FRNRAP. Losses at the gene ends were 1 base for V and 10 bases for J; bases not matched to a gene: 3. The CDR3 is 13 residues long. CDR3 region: CASGLAGQGTIYF. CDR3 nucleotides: TGTGCTAGTGGTTTGGCAGGACAGGGAACCATATATTTT.

In nucleotides, the CDR3 is TGCGCCAGCAGCTTCGGGAGCGCGTACGAGCAGTACTTC. Protein sequence: CASSFGSAYEQYF. The chain uses TRBV5-1 and TRBJ2-7; D may be TRBD2 (6 bases). The CDR3 is made up of 13 amino acids. Trimming pared 2 bases from V and 4 bases from J, leaving 10 bases between. The germline gives CDR1 SGHRS, CDR2 YFSETQ.

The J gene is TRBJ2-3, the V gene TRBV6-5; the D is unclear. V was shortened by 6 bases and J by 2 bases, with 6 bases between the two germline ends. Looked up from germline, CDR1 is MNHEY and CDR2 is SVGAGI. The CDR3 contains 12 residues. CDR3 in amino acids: CASRSNTDTQYF. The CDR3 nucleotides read TGTGCCAGCAGATCCAACACAGATACGCAGTATTTT.

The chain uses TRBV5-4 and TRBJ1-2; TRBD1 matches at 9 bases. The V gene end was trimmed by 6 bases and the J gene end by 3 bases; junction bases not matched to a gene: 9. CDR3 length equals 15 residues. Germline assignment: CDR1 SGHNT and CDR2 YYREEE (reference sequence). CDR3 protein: CASIRGGQGDYGYTF. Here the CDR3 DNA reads TGTGCCAGCATCCGGGGGGGACAGGGTGACTATGGCTACACCTTC.